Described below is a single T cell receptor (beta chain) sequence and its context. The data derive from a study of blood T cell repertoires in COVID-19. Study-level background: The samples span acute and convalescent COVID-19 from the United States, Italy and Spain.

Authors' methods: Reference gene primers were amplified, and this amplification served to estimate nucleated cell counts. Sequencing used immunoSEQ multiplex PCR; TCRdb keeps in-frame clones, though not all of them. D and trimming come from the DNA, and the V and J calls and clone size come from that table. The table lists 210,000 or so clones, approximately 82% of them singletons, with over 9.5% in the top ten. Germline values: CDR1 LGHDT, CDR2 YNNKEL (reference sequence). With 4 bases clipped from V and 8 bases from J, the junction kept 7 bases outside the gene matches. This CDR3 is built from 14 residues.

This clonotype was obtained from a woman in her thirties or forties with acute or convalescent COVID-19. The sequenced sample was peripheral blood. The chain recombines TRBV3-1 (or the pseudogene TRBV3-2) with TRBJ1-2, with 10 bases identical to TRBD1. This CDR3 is CASSPWDRGRGYTF. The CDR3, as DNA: TGTGCCAGCAGCCCCTGGGACAGGGGCAGAGGCTACACCTTC.